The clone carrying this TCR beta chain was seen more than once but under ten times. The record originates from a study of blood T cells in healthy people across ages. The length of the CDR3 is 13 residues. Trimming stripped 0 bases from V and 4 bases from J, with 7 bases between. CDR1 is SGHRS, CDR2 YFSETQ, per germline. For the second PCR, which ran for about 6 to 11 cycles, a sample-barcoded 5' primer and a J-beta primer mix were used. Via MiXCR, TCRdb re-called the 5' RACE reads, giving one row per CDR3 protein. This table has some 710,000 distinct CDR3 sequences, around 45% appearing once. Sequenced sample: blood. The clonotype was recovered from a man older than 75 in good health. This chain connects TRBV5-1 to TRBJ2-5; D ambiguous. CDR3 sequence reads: CASSLDVVETQYF. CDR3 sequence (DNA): TGCGCCAGCAGCTTGGATGTGGTAGAGACCCAGTACTTC.